The 13 T cell receptor beta chains given below trace back to one sample, sequenced in a study of cytomegalovirus exposure and HLA in healthy donors. Data came from immunoSEQ multiplex PCR; TCRdb stores just in-frame clones and leaves some out. The sample holds around 200,000 clones, about 80% seen once. Sequenced: PBMCs. The receptors shown here come from a woman aged 18-29 years in good health and CMV-seropositive.

The chain combines TRBV7-6 with TRBJ1-1, with 7 bases lining up with TRBD1. The germline V gene encodes CDR1 SGHVS and CDR2 FNYEAQ. This CDR3 region has 15 residues. Germline trimming cut 8 bases from V and 2 bases from J; bases unmatched to any gene: 11. CDR3: CASSGQVGGNTEAFF. The CDR3 DNA reads as TGTGCCAGCTCAGGACAGGTGGGAGGAAACACTGAAGCTTTCTTT.

The V and J genes are TRBV9 and TRBJ2-7, with D possibly matching TRBD2 (6 bases). V lost 4 bases and J 3 bases, leaving 14 bases between the germline ends. The CDR3 covers 14 residues. Germline values: CDR1 SGDLS, CDR2 YYNGEE. Here the CDR3 reads CASSPGTSVYEQYF. CDR3 bases: TGTGCCAGCAGCCCTGGGACTTCAGTCTACGAGCAGTACTTC.

V usage is TRBV27 and J usage is TRBJ1-3, with D possibly being TRBD1 (5 bases). The V gene lost 4 bases and the J gene lost 5 bases, with 12 bases spanning the gap. The CDR3 loop spans 14 amino acids. The germline gives CDR1 MNHEY, CDR2 SMNVEV (reference sequence). Here the CDR3 DNA reads TGTGCCAGCAGTTCCTCAGGGTATAGAAACACCATATATTTT. It codes for CASSSSGYRNTIYF.

V gene TRBV9 combines with J gene TRBJ2-3; 8 bases match TRBD2. This CDR3 contains 16 residues. Per the germline V gene, CDR1 is SGDLS and CDR2 is YYNGEE. Germline trimming cut 0 bases from V and 0 bases from J; bases unmatched to any gene: 3. The CDR3 loop reads CASSVGVAGSTDTQYF. The DNA for the CDR3 is TGTGCCAGCAGCGTAGGGGTAGCGGGGAGCACAGATACGCAGTATTTT.

J is TRBJ2-2 and V is TRBV7-7; TRBD2 matches 11 bases. CDR3 size: 15 residues. Per the germline V gene, CDR1 is SSHAT and CDR2 is FNYEAQ (reference sequence). The junction had 3 bases not matched to a gene; V was cut back by 5 bases and J by 4 bases. The chain's CDR3 is CASSPGLAGTGELFF. Written as DNA, the CDR3 is TGTGCCAGCAGCCCAGGACTAGCGGGCACCGGGGAGCTGTTTTTT.

The chain is built from TRBV7-6 and TRBJ2-3; the D gene is possibly TRBD2 (5 bases). The CDR3 totals 16 residues. The germline V gene has CDR1 SGHVS and CDR2 FNYEAQ. V lost 5 bases, J lost 2 bases, and 17 bases lay in between. In DNA, the CDR3 is TGTGCCAGCAGCCCGAGGGCAGGAGACTACACAGATACGCAGTATTTT. Its protein product is CASSPRAGDYTDTQYF.

The V call is TRBV5-1, the J call TRBJ2-2; 8 positions match TRBD1. Germline V CDR1 and CDR2: SGHRS, YFSETQ. V shed 4 bases, J shed 1 base, and the junction held 6 bases outside the gene matches. The CDR3 runs 16 residues. DNA of the CDR3: TGCGCCAGCAGCCCGGGCAGGGGGCGGAACACCGGGGAGCTGTTTTTT. Its translation: CASSPGRGRNTGELFF. The full variable domain, in which reference TRBV5-1 and TRBJ2-2 provide the parts outside the CDR3, is KAGVTQTPRYLIKTRGQQVTLSCSPISGHRSVSWYQQTPGQGLQFLFEYFSETQRNKGNFPGRFSGRQFSNSRSEMNVSTLELGDSALYLCASSPGRGRNTGELFFGEGSRLTVL.

The rearrangement joins TRBV27 to TRBJ1-3; D perhaps matches TRBD1 (6 bases). Trimming left V 6 bases short and J 2 bases short, with 14 bases between. This CDR3 has 15 residues. CDR1 and CDR2 from the germline V gene are MNHEY and SMNVEV (reference sequence). CDR3 bases: TGTGCCAGCAGACCGGGGACATTTACTGGAAACACCATATATTTT. It specifies CASRPGTFTGNTIYF.

The rearrangement links TRBV7-9 to TRBJ2-3; D is unresolved. Trimming shortened V by 5 bases and J by 3 bases, and 12 bases separated the two germline ends. This CDR3 is built from 14 residues. Germline V CDR1 and CDR2: SEHNR, FQNEAQ (reference sequence). The CDR3 coding sequence is TGTGCCAGCAGCGGGTATGAGAGGACAGATACGCAGTATTTT. It is translated as CASSGYERTDTQYF. The full variable domain, with the rest looked up from reference TRBV7-9 and TRBJ2-3, is DTGVSQNPRHKITKRGQNVTFRCDPISEHNRLYWYRQTLGQGPEFLTYFQNEAQLEKSRLLSDRFSAERPKGSFSTLEIQRTEQGDSAMYLCASSGYERTDTQYFGPGTRLTVL.

V and J are TRBV29-1 and TRBJ1-1; D is unresolved. The V and J ends lost 5 bases and 0 bases respectively, with 10 bases between them. The CDR3 is 13 amino acids. Germline V CDR1 and CDR2: SQVTM, ANQGSEA. The CDR3 DNA reads TGCAGCGTTTCGGGGTTATTGAACACTGAAGCTTTCTTT. It specifies CSVSGLLNTEAFF.

This sequence joins TRBV28 and TRBJ1-6, with D uncertain. Germline assignment: CDR1 MDHEN and CDR2 SYDVKM. CDR3 length: 16 residues. Trimming left V 4 bases short and J 0 bases short, with 10 bases between. The CDR3 reads CASSSQRSSYNSPLHF. CDR3 in DNA: TGTGCCAGCAGTTCCCAGAGGAGCTCCTATAATTCACCCCTCCACTTT.

Only a few counts were recorded for this clone. The chain carries TRBV5-4 and TRBJ2-7, with 8 nucleotides matching TRBD1. The germline gives CDR1 SGHNT, CDR2 YYREEE (reference sequence). V lost 4 bases to trimming and J lost 5 bases; unmatched junction nucleotides: 11. The length of the CDR3 is 15 residues. The CDR3 DNA reads as TGTGCCAGCAGCCTAAAGGGACAGGCGGCCCACGAGCAGTACTTC. Protein sequence: CASSLKGQAAHEQYF.

The genes are TRBV7-2 and TRBJ1-2; D call uncertain. This CDR3 has 15 residues. Germline V gene lookup returns CDR1 SGHTA and CDR2 FQGNSA. The germline V and J ends were trimmed by 5 bases and 8 bases, with 21 bases remaining between them. The CDR3 protein is CASSLPGGVERGYTF. In DNA, the CDR3 is TGTGCCAGCAGCCTACCAGGCGGGGTAGAGAGAGGCTACACCTTC.